The 24 T cell receptor beta chains below come from one sample, sequenced in a study of blood T cell repertoires in COVID-19. Method: immunoSEQ multiplex PCR; TCRdb's copy keeps in-frame clones and lacks some. The sample carries 250,000 or so clones, 89% recorded once. The sequencing sample was made of peripheral blood. The receptors derive from a woman aged 40-49 years who had recovered from COVID-19.

The genes are TRBV3-1 (or the pseudogene TRBV3-2) and TRBJ2-3; the match to TRBD1 covers 9 bases. This CDR3 has 14 residues. Germline CDR1 and CDR2: LGHDT and YNNKEL (reference sequence). V trimming: 4 bases; J trimming: 6 bases; junction bases outside the gene matches: 5. The CDR3 loop reads CASSLGQGADTQYF. In DNA form, the CDR3 reads TGTGCCAGCAGCCTGGGACAGGGAGCGGATACGCAGTATTTT.

CDR3 sequence reads: CASALGGNTEAFF. The CDR3 nucleotides read TGTGCCAGCGCCCTGGGAGGAAACACTGAAGCTTTCTTT. V gene TRBV7-2 combines with J gene TRBJ1-1, with unresolved D. V was clipped by 8 bases and J by 2 bases, with 12 bases between them. In germline, CDR1 is SGHTA, CDR2 FQGNSA. The CDR3 runs to 13 residues.

As concerns this clone: Other DNA sequences in the same sample also yield this CDR3. The chain carries TRBV3-1 (or the pseudogene TRBV3-2) and TRBJ2-3; 8 positions agree with TRBD2. Germline-derived CDR1 and CDR2 are LGHDT and YNNKEL (reference sequence). The CDR3 sequence is 15 residues long. After removal of 2 bases from V and 3 bases from J, the junction contained 4 bases not matched to a gene. This CDR3 reads CASSQRGGHTDTQYF. In DNA, the CDR3 is TGTGCCAGCAGCCAACGGGGGGGCCATACAGATACGCAGTATTTT.

The rearrangement links TRBV12-3 or TRBV12-4 to TRBJ1-5; no clear D gene. V was pared by 6 bases and J by 5 bases, with 11 bases between. The length of the CDR3 is 13 residues. The CDR3: CASRIGEYQPQHF. CDR3 in DNA: TGTGCCAGCAGGATCGGGGAGTATCAGCCCCAGCATTTT.

The rearrangement joins TRBV3-1 (or the pseudogene TRBV3-2) to TRBJ2-5; TRBD2 matches at 13 bases. With 4 bases clipped from V and 3 bases from J, the junction kept 5 bases outside the gene matches. This CDR3 comprises 16 residues. Looked up from germline, CDR1 is LGHDT and CDR2 is YNNKEL (reference sequence). The CDR3 spells CASSPWTSGGKETQYF. In DNA form, the CDR3 reads TGTGCCAGCAGCCCCTGGACTAGCGGGGGTAAAGAGACCCAGTACTTC.

This chain uses TRBV7-9 with TRBJ2-6, with TRBD2 as a possible D gene (5 bases). With 1 base removed from V and 1 base from J, the gap between germline ends came to 17 bases. CDR3 length: 19 residues. Per the germline V gene, CDR1 is SEHNR and CDR2 is FQNEAQ (reference sequence). The CDR3 DNA follows: TGTGCCAGCAGCTTAGGGGCCGGGATCTCCCCATCTGGGGCCAACGTCCTGACTTTC. It codes for CASSLGAGISPSGANVLTF.

This chain joins TRBV19 and TRBJ2-2; D is undetermined. This CDR3 has 14 residues. Germline assignment: CDR1 LNHDA and CDR2 SQIVND (reference sequence). The V end lost 7 bases, the J end lost 5 bases, and 14 bases lay between the germline ends. The CDR3 DNA reads as TGTGCCAGTACCGTGGGCATAACAACCGGGGAGCTGTTTTTT. This encodes CASTVGITTGELFF.

The DNA of the CDR3 is TGTGCCACCAGTTTGGACAGCATCCAAGAGACCCAGTACTTC. Its protein is CATSLDSIQETQYF. The V call is TRBV24-1, the J call TRBJ2-5; tentative D call: TRBD1 (6 bases). Trimming took 6 bases from V and 1 from J, leaving 11 bases between them. This CDR3 contains 14 residues. CDR1 is KGHDR, CDR2 SFDVKD, per germline.

This clone was seen just once. The V gene is TRBV5-6, the J gene TRBJ1-2, with D perhaps matching TRBD1 (6 bases). Germline-derived CDR1 and CDR2 are SGHDT and YYEEEE. V was shortened by 0 bases and J by 7 bases, with 13 bases between the two germline ends. The CDR3 extends over 14 amino acids. The CDR3: CASSLAGASGGYTF. CDR3 coding DNA: TGTGCCAGCAGCTTGGCAGGGGCTAGTGGTGGCTACACCTTC.

V is TRBV7-2 and J is TRBJ2-5; possibly TRBD2 for D (7 bases). Per the germline V gene, CDR1 is SGHTA and CDR2 is FQGNSA. V was trimmed by 3 bases and J by 4 bases, leaving 9 bases between them. CDR3 size: 13 residues. The CDR3 DNA follows: TGTGCCAGCAGCTTTGCGGGGGCAGAGACCCAGTACTTC. Protein sequence: CASSFAGAETQYF.

This rearrangement joins TRBV7-9 to TRBJ1-2; no firm D call. The CDR3 contains 16 residues. Germline-derived CDR1 and CDR2 are SEHNR and FQNEAQ (reference sequence). V was cut by 0 bases and J by 4 bases, with 15 bases left in between. This CDR3 is CASSLAIPGIIYGYTF. The CDR3 coding sequence is TGTGCCAGCAGCTTAGCGATCCCCGGGATCATCTATGGCTACACCTTC.

The rearrangement links TRBV29-1 to TRBJ1-5; 8 bases agree with TRBD1. CDR3 size: 14 residues. Looked up from germline, CDR1 is SQVTM and CDR2 is ANQGSEA. Losses at the gene ends were 5 bases for V and 6 bases for J; bases not matched to a gene: 9. The CDR3, as DNA: TGCAGCGTTAGTACCGGACAGGGCTTTCAGCCCCAGCATTTT. It is translated as CSVSTGQGFQPQHF.

The V and J genes are TRBV7-9 and TRBJ2-7; 13 nucleotides agree with TRBD2. CDR1 SEHNR and CDR2 FQNEAQ come from the germline V gene (reference sequence). The CDR3 runs 15 residues. With 4 bases clipped from V and 6 bases from J, the junction kept 6 bases outside the gene matches. The CDR3 DNA follows: TGTGCCAGCAGCTCGACCGGGACTAGCGGGATCGAGCAGTACGTC. Protein product: CASSSTGTSGIEQYV.

This clone was picked up a small number of times. The chain combines TRBV7-8 with TRBJ2-1; TRBD2 agrees at 9 bases. CDR1 is SGHVS, CDR2 FQNEAQ, per germline. This CDR3 region has 15 residues. V shed 6 bases and J 4 bases; nucleotides not matched to a gene: 7. CDR3 bases: TGTGCCAGCAGGGGTGGGACTAGCAATTACAATGAGCAGTTCTTC. This codes for CASRGGTSNYNEQFF.

This chain links TRBV3-1 (or the pseudogene TRBV3-2) with TRBJ2-7; perhaps TRBD2 as D (7 bases). V gave up 4 bases and J gave up 5 bases, with 15 bases separating them. Looked up from germline, CDR1 is LGHDT and CDR2 is YNNKEL (reference sequence). The CDR3 is made up of 14 amino acids. CDR3 nucleotide sequence: TGTGCCAGCAGCCTTCGGGGGGCTAACCACGAGCAGTACTTC. Translation gives CASSLRGANHEQYF.

The V call is TRBV19, the J call TRBJ2-5; possibly TRBD2 for D (6 bases). Trimming took off 10 bases at V and 5 bases at J, with 14 bases between the two ends. Germline CDR1 LNHDA, CDR2 SQIVND (reference sequence). The length of the CDR3 is 12 residues. This CDR3 reads CATAEGQETQYF. The CDR3 nucleotides read TGTGCCACAGCGGAGGGCCAGGAGACCCAGTACTTC.

This chain uses TRBV4-1 with TRBJ1-4, with 8 nucleotides matching TRBD1. CDR1 MGHRA and CDR2 YSYEKL come from the germline V gene. The CDR3 extends over 15 amino acids. The trim removed 1 base at V and 4 bases at J, leaving 2 bases unmatched. The CDR3, as DNA: TGCGCCAGCAGCCAAGTGACAGGGGTTAATGAAAAACTGTTTTTT. Amino acid sequence: CASSQVTGVNEKLFF.

This rearrangement joins TRBV6-2 or TRBV6-3 to TRBJ1-5, with TRBD1 matching 7 bases. There are 15 residues in the CDR3. From germline, CDR1 is MNHEY and CDR2 SVGEGT. V trimming: 5 bases; J trimming: 2 bases; junction bases outside the gene matches: 6. This chain's CDR3 is CASSTGQVGNQPQHF. CDR3 sequence (DNA): TGTGCCAGCAGTACCGGACAGGTTGGCAATCAGCCCCAGCATTTT.

CDR3 coding DNA: TGTGCCAGCAGCCGTGGACACCGCAATAATGGATATGGCTACACCTTC. Translating gives CASSRGHRNNGYGYTF. V is TRBV5-4 and J is TRBJ1-2, with D possibly TRBD1 on 5 matching bases. The CDR3 loop spans 16 amino acids. V was clipped by 4 bases and J by 5 bases, with 21 bases between them. Per the germline V gene, CDR1 is SGHNT and CDR2 is YYREEE (reference sequence).

The V gene is TRBV29-1, the J gene TRBJ2-1; TRBD1 aligns across 8 bases. The trim removed 8 bases at V and 8 bases at J, leaving 8 bases unmatched. From germline, CDR1 is SQVTM and CDR2 ANQGSEA. The CDR3 is 12 residues long. CDR3 sequence (DNA): TGCAGCTCAGGACAGGGCAGATATGAGCAGTTCTTC. As protein: CSSGQGRYEQFF.

The chain employs TRBV7-9 and TRBJ2-5; TRBD1 aligns across 9 bases. This CDR3 is built from 14 residues. J was trimmed by 9 bases and V by 4 bases; bases with no gene match: 9. Germline V gene sequence: CDR1 SEHNR, CDR2 FQNEAQ (reference sequence). Here the CDR3 DNA reads TGTGCCAGCAGCTCCGGGGGGACAGGGCAGGCCCAGTACTTC. Amino acid sequence: CASSSGGTGQAQYF.

V is TRBV6-5 and J is TRBJ2-7; the D is unclear. CDR3 size: 11 residues. V lost 7 bases and J lost 4, with 8 bases in between. Germline V CDR1 and CDR2: MNHEY, SVGAGI. CDR3 residues: CASNSLYEQYF. Here the CDR3 DNA reads TGTGCCAGCAATAGCCTTTACGAGCAGTACTTC.

The table lists this clone with a few counts. The rearrangement uses TRBV5-1 and TRBJ1-3; 7 bases are shared with TRBD1. This CDR3 has 15 residues. Germline V gene sequence: CDR1 SGHRS, CDR2 YFSETQ. V lost 2 bases to trimming and J lost 4 bases; unmatched junction nucleotides: 6. The CDR3 loop reads CASSFETGLGNTIYF. In DNA form, the CDR3 reads TGCGCCAGCAGCTTTGAGACAGGGCTGGGAAACACCATATATTTT.

The V call is TRBV30, the J call TRBJ1-2; 9 nucleotides match TRBD1. CDR1 is GTSNPN, CDR2 SVGIG, per germline (reference sequence). V shed 3 bases, J shed 4 bases, and the junction held 6 bases outside the gene matches. This CDR3 spans 14 amino acids. CDR3 sequence reads: CAWSVATGGYGYTF. The CDR3 nucleotides read TGTGCCTGGAGCGTCGCGACAGGGGGCTATGGCTACACCTTC.